This T cell receptor (beta chain) was retrieved from a study of type 1 regulatory T cells. Study context: An in vitro protocol generated T-allo10, a Tr1-enriched, alloantigen-specific CD4 T cell product.

Trimming at V came to 7 bases and at J to 4 bases, leaving 9 bases not matched to a gene. Germline V CDR1 and CDR2: SQVTM, ANQGSEA. The CDR3 is 14 amino acids. Graft donor-derived T-allo10 cells were described as host-alloantigen-specific, anergic, and alloantigen-specifically suppressive. TCRdb reprocessed the reads with MiXCR, giving one entry per CDR3 protein. Among 60,000 to 70,000 distinct CDR3 sequences, 50% to 70% were seen once, and the ten largest hold 7.6%. On this clonotype: Its target is unknown.

Sequenced input: cultured T cells, either the whole culture or a sorted T cell fraction (not recorded which). Regarding subset: Tr1-enriched cell product generated in vitro against host alloantigens. The sequence came from a human donor in good health. The chain couples TRBV29-1 to TRBJ2-1; TRBD2 matches 8 bases. CDR3 amino acids: CSASTSGTYNEQFF. CDR3 DNA: TGCAGCGCAAGTACTAGCGGCACTTACAATGAGCAGTTCTTC.